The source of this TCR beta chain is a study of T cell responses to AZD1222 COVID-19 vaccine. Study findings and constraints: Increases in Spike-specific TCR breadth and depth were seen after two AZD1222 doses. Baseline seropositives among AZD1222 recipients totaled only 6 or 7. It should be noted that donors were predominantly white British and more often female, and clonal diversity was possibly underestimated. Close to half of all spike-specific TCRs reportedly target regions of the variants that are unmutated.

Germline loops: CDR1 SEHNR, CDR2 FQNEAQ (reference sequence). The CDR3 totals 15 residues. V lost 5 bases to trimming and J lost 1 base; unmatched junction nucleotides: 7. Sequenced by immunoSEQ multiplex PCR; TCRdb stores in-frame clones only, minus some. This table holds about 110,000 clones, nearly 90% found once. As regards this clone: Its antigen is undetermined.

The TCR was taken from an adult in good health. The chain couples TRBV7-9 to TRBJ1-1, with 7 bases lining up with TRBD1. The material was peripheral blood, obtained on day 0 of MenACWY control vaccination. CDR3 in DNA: TGTGCCAGCAGCGCGCCGACAGGGAGGAACACTGAAGCTTTCTTT. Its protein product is CASSAPTGRNTEAFF.